This passage covers 22 T cell receptor beta chains from one sample sequenced in a study of patients and donors after allogeneic stem cell transplantation. TCRdb ran MiXCR on the RT-PCR reads and lists one entry per CDR3 protein. The table has over 65,000 distinct CDR3 sequences, around 27% seen once; the top ten hold more than 20%. The sequencing input was blood, either unsorted or a sorted T cell fraction (not recorded which). The source is a human donor who was either an allogeneic HSCT recipient or a stem cell or donor lymphocyte infusion donor (not recorded which). It is not recorded whose cells these are; they may come from a transplant donor.

CDR3 nucleotide sequence: TGTGCCAGCAGGTTTAAACCGGGACTAGCGGGGACTGCAGATACGCAGTATTTT. Protein product: CASRFKPGLAGTADTQYF. The rearrangement links TRBV7-9 to TRBJ2-3; TRBD2 aligns across 13 bases. The germline V gene has CDR1 SEHNR and CDR2 FQNEAQ (reference sequence). J was trimmed by 4 bases and V by 6 bases; bases with no gene match: 13. The CDR3 sequence is 18 residues long.

In this sample, this clonotype turned up many times. The chain joins TRBV5-1 to TRBJ1-1; 8 bases line up with TRBD1. Germline V gene sequence: CDR1 SGHRS, CDR2 YFSETQ. This CDR3 contains 13 residues. The ends lost 5 bases at V and 4 bases at J; junction bases unmatched: 4. CDR3 sequence (DNA): TGCGCCAGCAGACCCGGACAGGGCACTGAAGCTTTCTTT. Translating it yields CASRPGQGTEAFF.

The chain carries TRBV3-1 and TRBJ2-1; TRBD2 agrees at 8 bases. The CDR3 consists of 17 residues. CDR1 is LGHDT and CDR2 is YNNKEL in the germline V gene (reference sequence). With V trimmed by 0 bases and J by 4 bases, 8 bases remained unmatched. The CDR3, as DNA: TGTGCCAGCAGCCAAGATTGGCCGGGAGGGCCTTACAATGAGCAGTTCTTC. It yields the protein CASSQDWPGGPYNEQFF.

Only a few counts were recorded for this clonotype. The rearrangement joins TRBV20-1 to TRBJ1-2; possible D gene TRBD1, 6 bases. Germline CDR1 is DFQATT and CDR2 is SNEGSKA (reference sequence). The CDR3 is 12 amino acids. CDR3 bases: TGCAGAACGGACAGCGCCTGGGATGGCTACACCTTC. It translates to CRTDSAWDGYTF.

The sample holds a few counts of this clonotype. The genes are TRBV15 and TRBJ2-7; D unclear. V was shortened by 1 base and J by 0 bases, with 13 bases between the two germline ends. CDR3 size: 16 residues. The germline V gene has CDR1 LNHNV and CDR2 YYDKDF (reference sequence). The CDR3 sequence is CATSRAGPPISYEQYF. The CDR3 nucleotides read TGTGCCACCAGCAGAGCTGGCCCTCCAATCTCCTACGAGCAGTACTTC.

The V call is TRBV12-3 or TRBV12-4, the J call TRBJ1-1; D unclear. The CDR3 has 13 amino acids. Trimming left V 7 bases short and J 1 base short, with 10 bases between. CDR3 loop: CASTLSQNTEAFF. The CDR3 DNA reads as TGTGCCAGCACCCTCAGTCAGAACACTGAAGCTTTCTTT.

There are many counts of this clonotype. The rearrangement links TRBV14 to TRBJ1-4, with 9 positions matching TRBD1. Germline CDR1 and CDR2: SGHDN and FVKESK. The CDR3 consists of 16 residues. V lost 3 bases, J lost 7 bases, and 9 bases stayed unmatched. The CDR3 coding sequence is TGTGCCAGCAGCCAGGATTACCGGGACAGGGTTGAAAAACTGTTTTTT. This sequence encodes CASSQDYRDRVEKLFF.

V usage is TRBV29-1 and J usage is TRBJ2-1; 13 bases match TRBD2. The germline gives CDR1 SQVTM, CDR2 ANQGSEA. Unmatched junction bases numbered 8, after V lost 7 bases and J lost 8 bases. CDR3 length: 14 residues. The CDR3 reads CSAGLAGVLDEQFF. The CDR3 DNA sequence: TGCAGCGCAGGACTAGCGGGAGTTTTGGATGAGCAGTTCTTC.

The V and J genes are TRBV20-1 and TRBJ1-1; perhaps TRBD1 as D (6 bases). From germline, CDR1 is DFQATT and CDR2 SNEGSKA (reference sequence). V lost 5 bases and J lost 1, with 23 bases in between. The CDR3 sequence is 17 residues long. The CDR3 region has the DNA TGCAGTGCTCCAAGGCCGGGACACGGATTTGGGAACACTGAAGCTTTCTTT. Its translation is CSAPRPGHGFGNTEAFF.

This clonotype was counted ten times or more. The rearrangement links TRBV7-9 to TRBJ1-1; D ambiguous. The CDR3 length is 11 residues. The V and J ends lost 5 bases and 5 bases respectively, with 6 bases between them. The germline V gene has CDR1 SEHNR and CDR2 FQNEAQ (reference sequence). The CDR3 coding sequence is TGTGCCAGCAGCCCCGGGACTGAAGCTTTCTTT. Protein: CASSPGTEAFF.

This clonotype appeared a few times. J is TRBJ2-7 and V is TRBV6-5; D remains ambiguous. Germline lookup yields CDR1 MNHEY and CDR2 SVGAGI. V was shortened by 6 bases and J by 2 bases, with 20 bases between the two germline ends. CDR3 size: 16 residues. The CDR3 loop reads CASSTSRPGLTYEQYF. In nucleotides, the CDR3 is TGTGCCAGCAGCACCTCCCGGCCCGGCTTAACCTACGAGCAGTACTTC.

This clonotype was counted between two and nine times. The chain links TRBV7-9 to TRBJ1-5; perhaps TRBD1 as D (5 bases). Trimming left V 0 bases short and J 1 base short, with 22 bases between. This CDR3 is built from 20 residues. Germline values: CDR1 SEHNR, CDR2 FQNEAQ (reference sequence). CDR3 nucleotide sequence: TGTGCCAGCAGCTTAGCATTTGGTTATGGGGCTATGGGGAGCAATCAGCCCCAGCATTTT. Protein: CASSLAFGYGAMGSNQPQHF.

The CDR3 reads CSASESPSYNEQFF. As DNA, the CDR3 is TGCAGTGCTAGTGAGTCTCCTTCCTACAATGAGCAGTTCTTC. V and J are TRBV20-1 and TRBJ2-1, with D uncertain. The CDR3 extends over 14 amino acids. V lost 3 bases, J lost 1 base, and 10 bases lay in between. Per the germline V gene, CDR1 is DFQATT and CDR2 is SNEGSKA (reference sequence).

This clonotype has only a few counts. This sequence joins TRBV2 and TRBJ1-4; the D gene is possibly TRBD1 (6 bases). CDR1 SNHLY and CDR2 FYNNEI come from the germline V gene. Trimming took 6 bases from V and 8 from J, leaving 13 bases between them. This CDR3 has 13 amino acids. CDR3 coding DNA: TGTGCCAGCAGCGGGGGCTTCTGGGAAAAACTGTTTTTT. The encoded protein is CASSGGFWEKLFF.

The chain links TRBV5-1 to TRBJ2-2, with D uncertain. V was trimmed by 3 bases and J by 5 bases, leaving 23 bases between them. CDR1 SGHRS and CDR2 YFSETQ come from the germline V gene. There are 18 residues in the CDR3. CDR3 nucleotide sequence: TGCGCCAGCAGCTCTATATTCCTAGACTTCTTAATTACCGGGGAGCTGTTTTTT. It yields the protein CASSSIFLDFLITGELFF.

This clonotype was seen repeatedly, ten times or more. The V gene is TRBV29-1, the J gene TRBJ1-2, with TRBD1 identical over 7 bases. Germline CDR1 SQVTM, CDR2 ANQGSEA. This CDR3 comprises 16 residues. The trim removed 5 bases at V and 2 bases at J, leaving 14 bases unmatched. DNA of the CDR3: TGCAGCGTTTCTTATAAGGGGGCGCACGGGAACTATGGCTACACCTTC. This sequence encodes CSVSYKGAHGNYGYTF.

There are a few counts of this clonotype. The gene calls are TRBV29-1 and TRBJ2-7, with D tentatively TRBD1 or TRBD2 (5 bases each). V was clipped by 3 bases and J by 4 bases, with 10 bases between them. Germline V CDR1 and CDR2: SQVTM, ANQGSEA. The CDR3 totals 12 residues. The CDR3 nucleotides read TGCAGCGTTGATGATGGGGGTTACGAGCAGTACTTC. Residues: CSVDDGGYEQYF.

This clonotype was observed a few times. V usage is TRBV7-2 and J usage is TRBJ2-1; D is unclear. CDR1 SGHTA and CDR2 FQGNSA come from the germline V gene. The CDR3 runs to 15 residues. The ends were cut back, 2 bases at V and 3 bases at J, with 11 bases in the middle. The CDR3 DNA reads as TGTGCCAGCAGCTTACGAACAGCCTTCTACAATGAGCAGTTCTTC. Amino acid sequence: CASSLRTAFYNEQFF.

The chain carries TRBV10-3 and TRBJ2-2; D is uncertain. The CDR3 contains 14 residues. V was trimmed by 4 bases and J by 2 bases, leaving 8 bases between them. CDR1 and CDR2 (germline): ENHRY, SYGVKD. Here the CDR3 reads CAISVVQNTGELFF. DNA of the CDR3: TGTGCCATCAGTGTTGTACAAAACACCGGGGAGCTGTTTTTT.

This clonotype has just a few counts. The chain has TRBV12-3 or TRBV12-4 and TRBJ2-7; 7 nucleotides match TRBD2. The CDR3 has 14 amino acids. V gave up 1 base and J gave up 9 bases; unmatched junction bases: 9. The CDR3 loop is CASSLGSGLVVQYF. DNA of the CDR3: TGTGCCAGCAGTTTAGGTAGCGGGCTTGTGGTGCAGTACTTC.

This chain joins TRBV10-3 and TRBJ1-1; 9 bases fit TRBD1. Germline values: CDR1 ENHRY, CDR2 SYGVKD. Trimming at V came to 0 bases and at J to 10 bases, leaving 3 bases not matched to a gene. The CDR3 length is 13 residues. CDR3 bases: TGTGCCATCAGTGAGTCCGGGACAGGGTCAGCTTTCTTT. Translated: CAISESGTGSAFF.

This clonotype has more than one count but fewer than ten. This rearrangement joins TRBV30 to TRBJ1-1; D is undetermined. Germline lookup yields CDR1 GTSNPN and CDR2 SVGIG (reference sequence). V was cut by 3 bases and J by 1 base, with 6 bases left in between. The CDR3 has 12 amino acids. The CDR3 region is CAWSQRNTEAFF. The CDR3 region has the DNA TGTGCCTGGAGCCAAAGGAACACTGAAGCTTTCTTT.